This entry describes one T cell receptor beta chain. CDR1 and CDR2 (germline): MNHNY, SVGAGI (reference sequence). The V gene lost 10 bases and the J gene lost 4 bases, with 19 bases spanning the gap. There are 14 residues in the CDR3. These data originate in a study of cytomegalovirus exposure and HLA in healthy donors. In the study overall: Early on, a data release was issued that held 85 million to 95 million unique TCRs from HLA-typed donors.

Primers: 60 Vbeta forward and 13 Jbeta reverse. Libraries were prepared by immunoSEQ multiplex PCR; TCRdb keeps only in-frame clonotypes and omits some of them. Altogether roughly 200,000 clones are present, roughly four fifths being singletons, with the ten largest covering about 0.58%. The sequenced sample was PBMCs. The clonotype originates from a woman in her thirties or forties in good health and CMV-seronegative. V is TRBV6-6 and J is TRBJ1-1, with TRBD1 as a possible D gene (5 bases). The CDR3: CATYYKGKGTEAFF. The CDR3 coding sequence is TGTGCCACCTACTATAAGGGGAAGGGCACTGAAGCTTTCTTT.